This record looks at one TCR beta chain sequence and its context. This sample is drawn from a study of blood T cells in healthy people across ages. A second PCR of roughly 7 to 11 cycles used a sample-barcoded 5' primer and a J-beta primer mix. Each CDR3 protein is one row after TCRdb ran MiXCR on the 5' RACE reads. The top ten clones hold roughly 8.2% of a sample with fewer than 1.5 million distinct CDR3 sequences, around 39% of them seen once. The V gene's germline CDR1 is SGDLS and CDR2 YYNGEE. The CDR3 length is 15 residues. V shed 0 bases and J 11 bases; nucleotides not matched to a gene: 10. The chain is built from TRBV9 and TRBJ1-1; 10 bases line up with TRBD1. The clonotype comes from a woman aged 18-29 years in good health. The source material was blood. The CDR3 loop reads CASSVEGTGALGAFF. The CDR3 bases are TGTGCCAGCAGCGTAGAAGGGACAGGGGCCCTGGGGGCTTTCTTT.